The entry that follows covers one T cell receptor beta chain sequence. Its antigen has not been determined. No base quality values were provided; no much bigger clone lies one nucleotide off. The germline V and J ends show losses of 3 bases and 6 bases respectively, and no gene match explains 10 bases of the junction. Spanning cysteine to phenylalanine, the CDR3 consists of 15 amino acids. The retained sequence is limited to the CDR3, 45 bases, with the frame set at the first base. From a lookup of the germline V gene, CDR1 and CDR2 are ENHRY and SYGVKD. TCRbeta CDR3 regions were amplified from genomic DNA using the immunoSEQ Assay, a bias-controlled multiplex PCR. In the original analysis: The number of nucleated cells in each sample was estimated from the amplification of reference gene primers within the assay. Sequence reads were collapsed and filtered to measure the absolute abundance of every unique TCRbeta CDR3 rearrangement. Productive Simpson clonality was computed per sample as the square root of Simpson's diversity index over productive rearrangements. In its TCRdb copy, this immuneACCESS table keeps in-frame sequences only and misses some clones. Where compared with another copy, unresolved V genes explain less than half of these, and the others have no known cause. V, J and clone size derive from that table, while D and trimming were established from the DNA sequence. This sample holds roughly 220,000 clones; less than 90% were observed only once. Of the sample, roughly 2.5% falls within the top ten clones.

In the prospective study, participants were about 18 to 95 years old, resided in fewer than 25 geographic areas of the United States, and were enrolled through a virtual design. To assign participants to cohorts, the prospective study relied on clinical history that participants themselves reported in a screening survey and a study questionnaire. ImmuneRACE Cohort 3 recovered participants were defined by two consecutive negative NP/OP PCR tests, healthcare professional clearance, or symptom resolution. Mobile phlebotomists in the prospective study collected whole blood, serum and a nasopharyngeal or oropharyngeal swab from every participant. Over an approximately 2-month period, participants in the prospective study had the option of providing additional blood draws and questionnaires. Before DNA extraction, blood samples from the prospective study were shipped at room temperature or frozen. This record belongs to a study of blood T cell repertoires in COVID-19 (dated by TCRdb to between 2020 and 2021). Concerning the study at large: Samples covering the acute and convalescent phases of COVID-19 were provided by collaborators in the United States, Italy and Spain. The material from the prospective study consisted of cDNA or gDNA derived from T cells, B-cell-depleted T cells, or PBMCs. The dataset comprised deeply sampled blood TCRbeta repertoires from subjects exposed to, actively infected with, or recovered from COVID-19. The repertoires were released in a freely available public database meant as a resource for research on the immune response to SARS-CoV-2. The samples were drawn from the first 160 participants of the ongoing ImmuneRACE study and from 1,254 subjects provided by 6 global collaborators. A de-identified subject ID, COVID-19 status, age in years and sex were almost always included in the sample metadata. Where available, HLA class I and class II types were obtained from metadata supplied by the sample provider rather than from assay-based typing. Study-wide findings and limitations: The quantity of clinical and demographic metadata differed by source and by participant and was supplied without curation.

The TCR originated in a woman aged 30 to 39 who had recovered from COVID-19. This sequence uses TRBV10-3 and TRBJ1-1; 7 nucleotides in the junction match TRBD1. The source material was PBMCs or T cells enriched from blood (not recorded which). CDR3 sequence: CAISEQGNGGSEAFF. The nucleotide sequence reads TGTGCCATCAGTGAACAGGGGAATGGGGGTTCTGAAGCTTTCTTT.